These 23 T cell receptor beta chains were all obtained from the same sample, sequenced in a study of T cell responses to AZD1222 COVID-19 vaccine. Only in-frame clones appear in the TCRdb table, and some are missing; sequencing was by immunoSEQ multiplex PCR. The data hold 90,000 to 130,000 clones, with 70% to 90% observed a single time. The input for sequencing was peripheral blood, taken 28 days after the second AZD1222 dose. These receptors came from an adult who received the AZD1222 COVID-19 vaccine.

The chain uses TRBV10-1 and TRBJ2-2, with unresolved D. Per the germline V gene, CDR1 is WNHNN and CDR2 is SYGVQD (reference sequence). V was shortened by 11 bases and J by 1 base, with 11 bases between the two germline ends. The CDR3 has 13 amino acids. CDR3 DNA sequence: TGCGCCTTTCGTTGCGGGAACACCGGGGAGCTGTTTTTT. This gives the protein CAFRCGNTGELFF.

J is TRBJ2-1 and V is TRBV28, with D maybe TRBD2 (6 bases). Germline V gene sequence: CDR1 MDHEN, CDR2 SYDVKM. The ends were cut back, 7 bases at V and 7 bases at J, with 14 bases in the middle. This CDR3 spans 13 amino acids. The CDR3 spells CASILFGGNEQFF. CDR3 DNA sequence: TGTGCCAGCATCCTATTCGGGGGAAATGAGCAGTTCTTC.

CDR3 residues: CASSQDPAGGGYTEAFF. The CDR3, as DNA: TGTGCCAGCAGCCAAGATCCCGCAGGGGGCGGTTACACTGAAGCTTTCTTT. The chain has TRBV4-2 and TRBJ1-1, with 8 bases matching TRBD1. The CDR3 covers 17 residues. V trimming: 0 bases; J trimming: 3 bases; junction bases outside the gene matches: 9. In germline, CDR1 is LGHNA, CDR2 YNFKEQ.

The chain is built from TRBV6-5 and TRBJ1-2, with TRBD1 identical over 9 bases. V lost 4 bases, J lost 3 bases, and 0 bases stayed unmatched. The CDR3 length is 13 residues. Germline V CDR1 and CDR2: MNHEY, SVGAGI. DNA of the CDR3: TGTGCCAGCAGTTGGACAGGGGACTATGGCTACACCTTC. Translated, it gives CASSWTGDYGYTF.

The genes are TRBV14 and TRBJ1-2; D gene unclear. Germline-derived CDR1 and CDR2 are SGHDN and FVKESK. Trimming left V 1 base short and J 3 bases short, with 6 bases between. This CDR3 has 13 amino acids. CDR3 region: CASSQGIYYGYTF. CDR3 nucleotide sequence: TGTGCCAGCAGCCAAGGGATCTACTATGGCTACACCTTC.

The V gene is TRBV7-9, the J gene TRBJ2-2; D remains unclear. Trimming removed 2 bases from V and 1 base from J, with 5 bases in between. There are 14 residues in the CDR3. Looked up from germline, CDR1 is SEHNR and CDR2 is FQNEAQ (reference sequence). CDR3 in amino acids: CASSLILNTGELFF. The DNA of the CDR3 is TGTGCCAGCAGCTTAATCTTGAACACCGGGGAGCTGTTTTTT.

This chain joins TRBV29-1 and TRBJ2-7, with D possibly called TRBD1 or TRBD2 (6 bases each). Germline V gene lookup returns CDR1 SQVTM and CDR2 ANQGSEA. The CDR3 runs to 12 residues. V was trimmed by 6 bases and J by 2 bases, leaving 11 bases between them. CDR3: CSVGGSPYEQYF. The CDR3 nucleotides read TGCAGCGTGGGGGGCAGCCCCTACGAGCAGTACTTC.

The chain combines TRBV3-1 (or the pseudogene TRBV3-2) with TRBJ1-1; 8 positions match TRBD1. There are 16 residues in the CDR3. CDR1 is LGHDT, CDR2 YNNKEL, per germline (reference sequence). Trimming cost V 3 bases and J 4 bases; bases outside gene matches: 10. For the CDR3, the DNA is TGTGCCAGCAGCCATTCTGGACAGGGTTGGGGCACTGAAGCTTTCTTT. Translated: CASSHSGQGWGTEAFF.

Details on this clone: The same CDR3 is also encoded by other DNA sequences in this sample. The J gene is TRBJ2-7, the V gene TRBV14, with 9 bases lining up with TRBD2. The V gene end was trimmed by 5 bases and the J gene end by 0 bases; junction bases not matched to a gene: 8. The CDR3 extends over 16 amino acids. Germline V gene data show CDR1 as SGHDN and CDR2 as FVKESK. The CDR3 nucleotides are TGTGCCAGCAGCGCGGGACTAGCAGGGACCTCCTACGAGCAGTACTTC. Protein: CASSAGLAGTSYEQYF.

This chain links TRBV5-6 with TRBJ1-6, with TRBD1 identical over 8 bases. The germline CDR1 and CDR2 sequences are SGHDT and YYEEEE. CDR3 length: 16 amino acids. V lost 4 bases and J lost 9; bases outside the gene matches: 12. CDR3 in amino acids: CASSPEGAGGRSPLHF. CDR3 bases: TGTGCCAGCAGCCCGGAGGGGGCAGGGGGCCGTTCACCCCTCCACTTT.

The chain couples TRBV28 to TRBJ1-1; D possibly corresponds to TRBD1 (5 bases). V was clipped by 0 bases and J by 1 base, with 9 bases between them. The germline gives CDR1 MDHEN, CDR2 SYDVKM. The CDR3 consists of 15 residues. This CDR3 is CASSLWGTRNTEAFF. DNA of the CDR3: TGTGCCAGCAGTTTATGGGGGACGAGGAACACTGAAGCTTTCTTT. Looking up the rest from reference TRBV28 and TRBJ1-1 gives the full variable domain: DVKVTQSSRYLVKRTGEKVFLECVQDMDHENMFWYRQDPGLGLRLIYFSYDVKMKEKGDIPEGYSVSREKKERFSLILESASTNQTSMYLCASSLWGTRNTEAFFGQGTRLTVV.

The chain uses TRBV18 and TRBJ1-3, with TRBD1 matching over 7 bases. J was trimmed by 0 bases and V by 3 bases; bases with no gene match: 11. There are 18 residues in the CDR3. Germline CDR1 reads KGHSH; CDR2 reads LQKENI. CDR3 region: CASSPLGLGTASGNTIYF. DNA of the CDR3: TGTGCCAGCTCACCTCTGGGCCTCGGGACAGCCTCTGGAAACACCATATATTTT.

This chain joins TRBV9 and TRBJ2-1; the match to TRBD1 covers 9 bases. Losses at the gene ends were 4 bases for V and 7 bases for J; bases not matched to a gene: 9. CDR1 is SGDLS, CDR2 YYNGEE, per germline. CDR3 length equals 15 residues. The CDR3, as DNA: TGTGCCAGCAGCCCTGGCGGACAGGGGAGGAATGAGCAGTTCTTC. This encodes CASSPGGQGRNEQFF.

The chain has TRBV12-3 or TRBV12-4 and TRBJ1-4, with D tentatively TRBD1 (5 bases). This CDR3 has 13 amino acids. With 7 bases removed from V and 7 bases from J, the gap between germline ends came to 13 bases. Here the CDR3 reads CASTPGGREKLFF. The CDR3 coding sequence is TGTGCCAGCACCCCCGGGGGACGTGAAAAACTGTTTTTT.

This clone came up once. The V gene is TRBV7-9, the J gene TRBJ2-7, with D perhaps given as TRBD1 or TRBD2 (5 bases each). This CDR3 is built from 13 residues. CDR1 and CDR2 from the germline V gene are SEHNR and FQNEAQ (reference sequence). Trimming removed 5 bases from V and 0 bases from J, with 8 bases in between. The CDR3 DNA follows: TGTGCCAGCAGCCCGGGGACCTCCTACGAGCAGTACTTC. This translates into CASSPGTSYEQYF.

The CDR3 bases are TGTGCCAGCAGTGAACTTGTTGACGGACGAAATCAGCCCCAGCATTTT. Its protein is CASSELVDGRNQPQHF. J is TRBJ1-5 and V is TRBV2; D unclear. Germline CDR1 reads SNHLY; CDR2 reads FYNNEI. CDR3 length equals 16 residues. Trimming removed 2 bases at V and 4 bases at J, with 15 bases between.

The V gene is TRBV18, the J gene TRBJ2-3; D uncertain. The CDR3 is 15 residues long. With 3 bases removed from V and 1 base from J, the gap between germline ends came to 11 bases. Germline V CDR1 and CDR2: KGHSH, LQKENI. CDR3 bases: TGTGCCAGCTCACCGATTCTCGGAGGCACAGATACGCAGTATTTT. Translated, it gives CASSPILGGTDTQYF.

The CDR3 is CATRETENTEAFF. CDR3 DNA sequence: TGTGCCACAAGGGAGACAGAGAACACTGAAGCTTTCTTT. The rearrangement links TRBV10-3 to TRBJ1-1, with a possible D match to TRBD1 (5 bases). Trimming left V 10 bases short and J 1 base short, with 13 bases between. The CDR3 is 13 residues long. Germline CDR1 and CDR2: ENHRY and SYGVKD.

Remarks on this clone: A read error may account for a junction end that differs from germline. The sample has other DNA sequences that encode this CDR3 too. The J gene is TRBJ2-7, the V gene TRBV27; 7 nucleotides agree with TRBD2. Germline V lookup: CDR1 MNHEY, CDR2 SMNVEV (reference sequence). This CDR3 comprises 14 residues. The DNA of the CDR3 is TGCGCCAGCAGTTCGTTGACTAGCAGCTACGAGCAGTACTTC. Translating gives CASSSLTSSYEQYF.

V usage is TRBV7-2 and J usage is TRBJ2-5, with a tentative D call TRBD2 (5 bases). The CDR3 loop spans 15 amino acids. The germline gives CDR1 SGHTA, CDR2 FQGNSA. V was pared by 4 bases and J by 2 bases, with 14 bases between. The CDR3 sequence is CASSSLAEAQETQYF. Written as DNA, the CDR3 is TGTGCCAGCAGCTCTTTGGCGGAGGCACAAGAGACCCAGTACTTC.

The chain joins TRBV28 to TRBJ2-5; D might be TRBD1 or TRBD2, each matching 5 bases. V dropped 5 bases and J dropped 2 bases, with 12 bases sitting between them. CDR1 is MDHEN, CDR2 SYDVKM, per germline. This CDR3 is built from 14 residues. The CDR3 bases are TGTGCCAGCAGTCTCGGGGCCCAGCAAGAGACCCAGTACTTC. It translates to CASSLGAQQETQYF.

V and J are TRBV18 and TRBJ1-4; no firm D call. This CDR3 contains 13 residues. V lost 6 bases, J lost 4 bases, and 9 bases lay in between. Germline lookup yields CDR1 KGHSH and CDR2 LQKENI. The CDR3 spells CASSPEINEKLFF. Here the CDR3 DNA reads TGTGCCAGCTCTCCCGAGATTAATGAAAAACTGTTTTTT.

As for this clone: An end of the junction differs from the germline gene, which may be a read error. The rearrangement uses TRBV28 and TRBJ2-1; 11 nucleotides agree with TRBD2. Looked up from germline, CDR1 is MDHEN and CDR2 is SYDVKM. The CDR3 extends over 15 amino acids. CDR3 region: CTSSLGLAGGNEQFF. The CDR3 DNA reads TGTACCAGCAGTTTAGGCCTAGCGGGAGGAAATGAGCAGTTCTTC.